This T cell receptor (beta chain) was recovered during a study of cytomegalovirus exposure and HLA in healthy donors. Study details: For the roughly 400 genotyped donors, approximately 83% fell within the Caucasian-associated ancestry cluster.

The PCR was carried out with 60 Vbeta primers and 13 Jbeta primers. Generated by immunoSEQ multiplex PCR, the TCRdb table keeps only in-frame clones and is missing some. The sample lists around 230,000 clones; approximately 85% were seen once. The germline CDR1 and CDR2 sequences are SGHRS and YFSETQ. The length of the CDR3 is 14 residues. V lost 1 base and J 3 bases, leaving 10 bases between the germline ends. The sample comprised PBMCs. The V gene is TRBV5-1, the J gene TRBJ2-5; possibly TRBD2 for D (7 bases). The receptor comes from a girl aged 2-10 years in good health and CMV-seronegative. In nucleotides, the CDR3 is TGCGCCAGCAGCTTGAGGGGGACTAAAGAGACCCAGTACTTC. It translates to CASSLRGTKETQYF. The full variable domain, its missing parts supplied by reference TRBV5-1 and TRBJ2-5, is KAGVTQTPRYLIKTRGQQVTLSCSPISGHRSVSWYQQTPGQGLQFLFEYFSETQRNKGNFPGRFSGRQFSNSRSEMNVSTLELGDSALYLCASSLRGTKETQYFGPGTRLLVL.